These 27 T cell receptor beta chains originate from one sample sequenced in a study of human T cells and chemical hapten exposure. Time point in this sample: pre-sensitization, week 0. The sample's treatment: therapeutic diphenylcyclopropenone sensitization with weekly scalp DPC. TCRdb re-derived calls from the RACE reads in MiXCR, one entry per CDR3 protein. Of fewer than 140,000 distinct CDR3 sequences in the sample, approximately 12% are singletons; the top ten hold around 1.5%. This material consisted of whole blood, taken in connection with sensitization to the hapten diphenylcyclopropenone (DPC). These receptors were taken from a woman in her 50s with alopecia areata. Some clones in this sample may be carry-over from other donors' samples.

The rearrangement uses TRBV20-1 and TRBJ2-5, with D possibly TRBD2 on 6 matching bases. V was shortened by 6 bases and J by 5 bases, with 19 bases between the two germline ends. CDR1 is DFQATT and CDR2 is SNEGSKA in the germline V gene (reference sequence). This CDR3 has 14 residues. CDR3 residues: CSARITGLVETQYF. The CDR3 DNA sequence: TGCAGTGCACGGATTACGGGACTGGTGGAGACCCAGTACTTC.

The chain couples TRBV7-9 to TRBJ2-1, with D perhaps TRBD2 (5 bases). The CDR3 length is 14 residues. The germline V and J ends were trimmed by 6 bases and 5 bases, with 14 bases remaining between them. Germline CDR1 and CDR2: SEHNR and FQNEAQ (reference sequence). As DNA, the CDR3 is TGTGCCAGCAGGCGCCGTTCGGGGAACAATGAGCAGTTCTTC. Translation gives CASRRRSGNNEQFF.

The chain has TRBV20-1 and TRBJ1-2; 9 positions agree with TRBD1. J gave up 8 bases and V 2 bases, and 6 bases lay outside the gene matches. The length of the CDR3 is 13 residues. Germline loops: CDR1 DFQATT, CDR2 SNEGSKA (reference sequence). The CDR3 DNA is TGCAGTGCTAGATTACAGGGGGCTAGAGGCTACACCTTC. It is translated as CSARLQGARGYTF.

This clonotype appeared a few times. V and J are TRBV29-1 and TRBJ2-3; D is ambiguous. This CDR3 region has 9 residues. V lost 6 bases and J 5 bases, leaving 3 bases between the germline ends. Germline V CDR1 and CDR2: SQVTM, ANQGSEA. CDR3 nucleotide sequence: TGCAGCGTCGGAGATACGCAGTATTTT. It specifies CSVGDTQYF.

The chain recombines TRBV5-1 with TRBJ2-7, with D uncertain. Trimming took 4 bases from V and 5 from J, leaving 19 bases between them. Germline lookup yields CDR1 SGHRS and CDR2 YFSETQ. The CDR3 has 15 residues. Written as DNA, the CDR3 is TGCGCCAGCAGCGAGTCACTTGTCTCCGCGGACGAGCAGTACTTC. Translating gives CASSESLVSADEQYF.

In this sample, this clonotype turned up many times. The chain couples TRBV20-1 to TRBJ2-5; D may be TRBD1 or TRBD2 (5 bases each). Looked up from germline, CDR1 is DFQATT and CDR2 is SNEGSKA (reference sequence). V was clipped by 0 bases and J by 4 bases, with 18 bases between them. The CDR3 length is 16 residues. The CDR3 bases are TGCAGTGCTAGAGATCAAGGCCGTGGGGGTTTAGAGACCCAGTACTTC. It yields the protein CSARDQGRGGLETQYF.

The gene calls are TRBV11-2 and TRBJ1-2, with D unclear. The CDR3 is made up of 14 amino acids. V was cut by 1 base and J by 0 bases, with 6 bases left in between. CDR1 and CDR2 from the germline V gene are SGHAT and FQNNGV. CDR3 protein: CASSLVGANYGYTF. The CDR3 DNA follows: TGTGCCAGCAGCTTAGTCGGAGCTAACTATGGCTACACCTTC.

This clonotype was seen repeatedly, ten times or more. The J gene is TRBJ2-2, the V gene TRBV5-1; D may be TRBD2 (7 bases). V lost 4 bases and J 7 bases, leaving 20 bases between the germline ends. Germline V lookup: CDR1 SGHRS, CDR2 YFSETQ. This CDR3 has 16 residues. The CDR3 coding sequence is TGCGCCAGCAGCCCCCTTCGCGGGGGCGCAGGCGGGGAGCTGTTTTTT. It yields the protein CASSPLRGGAGGELFF.

V gene TRBV20-1 combines with J gene TRBJ1-1; TRBD1 agrees at 8 bases. The V segment lost 6 bases and the J segment 5 bases; nucleotides outside the gene matches: 8. Germline V gene sequence: CDR1 DFQATT, CDR2 SNEGSKA (reference sequence). The CDR3 extends over 13 amino acids. The CDR3 reads CSADTGGGTEAFF. CDR3 bases: TGCAGTGCCGATACAGGGGGAGGGACTGAAGCTTTCTTT.

The rearrangement links TRBV18 to TRBJ1-2, with 8 bases identical to TRBD1. J was trimmed by 4 bases and V by 0 bases; bases with no gene match: 4. This CDR3 has 15 amino acids. In germline, CDR1 is KGHSH, CDR2 LQKENI. The CDR3 nucleotides are TGTGCCAGCTCACCACCTCGGACAGGGCGCTATGGCTACACCTTC. It specifies CASSPPRTGRYGYTF.

This clonotype was picked up a small number of times. The rearrangement uses TRBV29-1 and TRBJ2-7, with D possibly TRBD1 on 5 matching bases. The germline CDR1 and CDR2 sequences are SQVTM and ANQGSEA. Between the trimmed V and J ends, which lost 6 bases and 3 bases, there was a span of 15 bases. The CDR3 sequence is 13 residues long. The CDR3 DNA is TGCAGCGTGTTAACCGACAGAGACTACGAGCAGTACTTC. This gives the protein CSVLTDRDYEQYF.

In its sample, this clonotype was seen a few times. This sequence joins TRBV9 and TRBJ2-7; 8 nucleotides agree with TRBD2. V shed 5 bases, J shed 0 bases, and the junction held 4 bases outside the gene matches. Looked up from germline, CDR1 is SGDLS and CDR2 is YYNGEE. The CDR3 extends over 14 amino acids. The CDR3 loop reads CASSASGRSYEQYF. CDR3 sequence (DNA): TGTGCCAGCAGTGCTAGCGGGCGCTCCTACGAGCAGTACTTC.

The rearrangement uses TRBV4-1 and TRBJ2-2; possible D gene TRBD2, 5 bases. The CDR3 is 13 residues long. V lost 4 bases, J lost 4 bases, and 7 bases lay in between. Germline V lookup: CDR1 MGHRA, CDR2 YSYEKL. The CDR3 loop is CASSPRGTGELFF. Written as DNA, the CDR3 is TGCGCCAGCAGCCCACGGGGCACCGGGGAGCTGTTTTTT.

This clonotype was detected only a few times. This chain links TRBV7-2 with TRBJ2-3, with D perhaps matching TRBD2 (5 bases). V gave up 5 bases and J gave up 7 bases, with 10 bases separating them. Per the germline V gene, CDR1 is SGHTA and CDR2 is FQGNSA. The CDR3 extends over 12 amino acids. The CDR3 loop reads CASSEEGNTQYF. In DNA form, the CDR3 reads TGTGCCAGCAGCGAAGAGGGAAATACGCAGTATTTT. The complete variable domain, with remaining parts taken from reference TRBV7-2 and TRBJ2-3, reads GAGVSQSPSNKVTEKGKDVELRCDPISGHTALYWYRQSLGQGLEFLIYFQGNSAPDKSGLPSDRFSAERTGGSVSTLTIQRTQQEDSAVYLCASSEEGNTQYFGPGTRLTVL.

This chain connects TRBV7-6 to TRBJ1-3; D remains unclear. Germline lookup yields CDR1 SGHVS and CDR2 FNYEAQ. Trimming shortened V by 1 base and J by 5 bases, and 12 bases separated the two germline ends. CDR3 length: 15 residues. CDR3 in amino acids: CASSLGATDRNTIYF. In DNA, the CDR3 is TGTGCCAGCAGCTTAGGGGCCACAGACCGAAACACCATATATTTT.

The chain couples TRBV6-2 or TRBV6-3 to TRBJ2-2; possibly TRBD2 for D (6 bases). Germline V gives CDR1 MNHEY, CDR2 SVGEGT. With 5 bases removed from V and 5 bases from J, the gap between germline ends came to 9 bases. The CDR3 sequence is 13 residues long. The CDR3 here is CASSRRATGELFF. The DNA of the CDR3 is TGTGCCAGCAGTAGGAGGGCAACCGGGGAGCTGTTTTTT.

This clonotype was detected many times. The V call is TRBV14, the J call TRBJ2-2, with D possibly matching TRBD1 (5 bases). V lost 5 bases and J 2 bases, leaving 15 bases between the germline ends. Looked up from germline, CDR1 is SGHDN and CDR2 is FVKESK. This CDR3 is 16 amino acids long. The CDR3 sequence: CASSKNTGFNTGELFF. The CDR3 nucleotides read TGTGCCAGCAGCAAGAACACAGGTTTCAACACCGGGGAGCTGTTTTTT.

This chain joins TRBV2 and TRBJ2-6; D perhaps matches TRBD2 (5 bases). Per the germline V gene, CDR1 is SNHLY and CDR2 is FYNNEI. The CDR3 has 17 amino acids. V lost 4 bases to trimming and J lost 3 bases, with 16 bases between them. CDR3 in amino acids: CASSGVQRENGANVLTF. The CDR3 nucleotides read TGTGCCAGCAGTGGGGTACAGAGGGAGAATGGGGCCAACGTCCTGACTTTC.

The CDR3 bases are TGCAGTGCTAGAGCGACAGGGCCAGATACGCAGTATTTT. Its translation is CSARATGPDTQYF. The chain is built from TRBV20-1 and TRBJ2-3; the match to TRBD1 covers 7 bases. The V segment lost 1 base and the J segment 4 bases; nucleotides outside the gene matches: 2. The CDR3 loop spans 13 amino acids. CDR1 and CDR2 from the germline V gene are DFQATT and SNEGSKA (reference sequence).

This clonotype was counted between two and nine times. The chain uses TRBV23-1 and TRBJ2-3; 7 bases agree with TRBD2. TRBV23-1 belongs to the ORF category, with a function that is uncertain. CDR3 length equals 18 residues. The V segment lost 4 bases and the J segment 1 base; nucleotides outside the gene matches: 14. The chain's CDR3 is CASSRSEMRENCTDTQYF. For the CDR3, the DNA is TGCGCCAGCAGTCGGTCTGAAATGCGGGAGAATTGCACAGATACGCAGTATTTT.

A few counts support this clonotype. This chain connects TRBV7-9 to TRBJ2-5; no clear D gene. With 4 bases removed from V and 0 bases from J, the gap between germline ends came to 3 bases. The CDR3 consists of 12 residues. Germline loops: CDR1 SEHNR, CDR2 FQNEAQ (reference sequence). The CDR3 is CASSSNQETQYF. The CDR3 nucleotides are TGTGCCAGCAGCTCGAACCAAGAGACCCAGTACTTC.

The V and J genes are TRBV28 and TRBJ2-5, with unresolved D. In germline, CDR1 is MDHEN, CDR2 SYDVKM. This CDR3 region has 12 residues. V lost 8 bases, J lost 4 bases, and 11 bases lay in between. The CDR3 coding sequence is TGTGCCAGCGGAGTGGGGTCAGAGACCCAGTACTTC. It yields the protein CASGVGSETQYF.

The chain links TRBV7-9 to TRBJ2-2; a possible D gene is TRBD1 (6 bases). CDR3 length: 15 amino acids. The germline V and J ends were trimmed by 11 bases and 0 bases, with 16 bases remaining between them. Germline V lookup: CDR1 SEHNR, CDR2 FQNEAQ (reference sequence). CDR3 bases: TGTGCCTTCGGACAGACTTCAACGAACACCGGGGAGCTGTTTTTT. Translating gives CAFGQTSTNTGELFF.

The rearrangement uses TRBV12-3 or TRBV12-4 and TRBJ2-7, with 10 positions matching TRBD1. V was pared by 4 bases and J by 5 bases, with 8 bases of the junction left unmatched. This CDR3 spans 15 amino acids. For the CDR3, the DNA is TGTGCCAGCAGTTCTCCCGGACAGGGGGTCCACGAGCAGTACTTC. Residues: CASSSPGQGVHEQYF.

This clonotype was picked up a small number of times. The chain employs TRBV6-5 and TRBJ1-6; 10 bases match TRBD1. Germline V CDR1 and CDR2: MNHEY, SVGAGI. Trimming cost V 2 bases and J 10 bases; bases outside gene matches: 2. The CDR3 has 14 residues. The CDR3: CASSYGQGVSPLHF. The DNA for the CDR3 is TGTGCCAGCAGTTACGGACAGGGGGTCTCACCCCTCCACTTT.

The sample holds a few counts of this clonotype. The genes are TRBV21-1 and TRBJ1-5; the listed D gene, TRBD1, was not tested against the DNA. TRBV21-1 is reported as a pseudogene. This CDR3 region has 18 residues. CDR3 in amino acids: CASSPKPGQEYSNQPQHF. In nucleotides, the CDR3 is TGTGCCAGCAGCCCAAAACCGGGACAGGAGTATAGCAATCAGCCCCAGCATTTT.

The chain is built from TRBV5-1 and TRBJ2-7; D is possibly TRBD1 or TRBD2 (5 bases each). V lost 0 bases and J lost 3, with 13 bases in between. CDR3 length equals 15 residues. Germline V lookup: CDR1 SGHRS, CDR2 YFSETQ. The CDR3: CASSLVQGSGYEQYF. The CDR3 coding sequence is TGCGCCAGCAGCTTGGTGCAGGGCAGCGGCTACGAGCAGTACTTC.